A single sample gave rise to the 17 T cell receptor beta chains below, sequenced in a study of CD8 T cells in Susac syndrome. With random hexamers, 0.5 to 1 ug RNA was reverse transcribed. Via MiXCR, TCRdb re-called the immunoSEQ multiplex PCR reads, giving one row per CDR3 protein. In the table there are around 190,000 distinct CDR3 sequences, roughly 95% of which are singletons. Source material: CD4+ T cells from PBMCs. These receptors all come from a human donor in good health.

The rearrangement uses TRBV19 and TRBJ1-5; D is undetermined. Between the trimmed V and J ends, which lost 4 bases and 6 bases, there was a span of 10 bases. Per the germline V gene, CDR1 is LNHDA and CDR2 is SQIVND (reference sequence). The CDR3 is 13 residues long. The CDR3, as DNA: TGTGCCAGTAGTAGGGGATGGGGTCAGCCCCAGCATTTT. Translation: CASSRGWGQPQHF.

This chain uses TRBV12-3 or TRBV12-4 with TRBJ2-7; the D gene is possibly TRBD2 (6 bases). V shed 5 bases and J shed 1 base, with 15 bases lying between them. This CDR3 contains 15 residues. The CDR3 DNA follows: TGTGCCAGCAGTCCTTGGAGAGGAGGGTCCTACGAGCAGTACTTC. Encoded protein: CASSPWRGGSYEQYF.

The genes are TRBV7-9 and TRBJ1-1, with TRBD1 as a possible D gene (6 bases). Germline values: CDR1 SEHNR, CDR2 FQNEAQ (reference sequence). V dropped 8 bases and J dropped 3 bases, with 13 bases sitting between them. The CDR3 runs 13 residues. CDR3 sequence (DNA): TGTGCCAGCCACAGGGAAAGGGACACTGAAGCTTTCTTT. This sequence encodes CASHRERDTEAFF. The full variable domain, in which reference TRBV7-9 and TRBJ1-1 provide the parts outside the CDR3, is DTGVSQNPRHKITKRGQNVTFRCDPISEHNRLYWYRQTLGQGPEFLTYFQNEAQLEKSRLLSDRFSAERPKGSFSTLEIQRTEQGDSAMYLCASHRERDTEAFFGQGTRLTVV.

The chain employs TRBV18 and TRBJ2-2, with TRBD2 as a possible D gene (6 bases). V lost 2 bases to trimming and J lost 1 base, with 20 bases between them. This CDR3 is 19 amino acids long. CDR1 is KGHSH, CDR2 LQKENI, per germline. This CDR3 is CASSPNMGFGGRNTGELFF. The CDR3, as DNA: TGTGCCAGCTCACCAAATATGGGATTCGGAGGGCGGAACACCGGGGAGCTGTTTTTT.

V is TRBV24-1 and J is TRBJ2-2, with TRBD1 matching over 10 bases. The CDR3 loop spans 16 amino acids. Germline CDR1 and CDR2: KGHDR and SFDVKD. Trimming removed 4 bases from V and 5 bases from J; junction bases left unmatched: 6. Here the CDR3 reads CATSDTGTGETGELFF. The CDR3 DNA follows: TGTGCCACCAGTGACACCGGGACAGGGGAGACCGGGGAGCTGTTTTTT.

This chain uses TRBV27 with TRBJ2-1; 9 bases line up with TRBD1. The CDR3 extends over 16 amino acids. Unmatched junction bases numbered 9, after V lost 6 bases and J lost 3 bases. The germline gives CDR1 MNHEY, CDR2 SMNVEV (reference sequence). CDR3 DNA: TGTGCCAGCAGGGGGCCCGACAGGGGGGTCTACAATGAGCAGTTCTTC. Protein sequence: CASRGPDRGVYNEQFF.

The chain's CDR3 is CASSSTGGRTSGEQYF. The CDR3 DNA follows: TGTGCCAGCTCATCAACAGGGGGCCGAACTTCGGGCGAGCAGTACTTC. V is TRBV18 and J is TRBJ2-7, with 9 bases identical to TRBD1. V was pared by 5 bases and J by 6 bases, with 14 bases of the junction left unmatched. CDR1 KGHSH and CDR2 LQKENI come from the germline V gene. CDR3 length: 16 amino acids.

This clonotype was observed a single time. This sequence joins TRBV20-1 and TRBJ2-5, with D perhaps TRBD2 (6 bases). This CDR3 is 13 amino acids long. Germline V gene sequence: CDR1 DFQATT, CDR2 SNEGSKA (reference sequence). V gave up 5 bases and J gave up 9 bases, with 19 bases separating them. The CDR3 sequence is CSAGGVSRLSQYF. The CDR3 DNA reads TGCAGTGCTGGAGGGGTTTCTAGGTTGTCCCAGTACTTC.

V usage is TRBV28 and J usage is TRBJ2-1, with 8 bases that match TRBD1. The germline CDR1 and CDR2 sequences are MDHEN and SYDVKM. The CDR3 runs 15 residues. V lost 5 bases and J lost 2; bases outside the gene matches: 5. The CDR3 loop reads CASSKLQGAYNEQFF. The CDR3, as DNA: TGTGCCAGCAGTAAACTACAGGGGGCCTACAATGAGCAGTTCTTC.

V usage is TRBV20-1 and J usage is TRBJ2-3; TRBD2 matches at 9 bases. The CDR3 loop spans 14 amino acids. Germline V gives CDR1 DFQATT, CDR2 SNEGSKA (reference sequence). CDR3 sequence: CRGKAGGGTDTQYF. Here the CDR3 DNA reads TGCAGGGGCAAAGCGGGAGGTGGGACAGATACGCAGTATTTT.

This chain links TRBV9 with TRBJ2-5, with D unresolved. Germline loops: CDR1 SGDLS, CDR2 YYNGEE. The CDR3 is made up of 13 amino acids. V lost 2 bases and J 3 bases, leaving 8 bases between the germline ends. CDR3 residues: CASSVGLKETQYF. The DNA for the CDR3 is TGTGCCAGCAGCGTTGGTCTAAAAGAGACCCAGTACTTC.

Comments on this clonotype: Sequence at one end of the junction differs from germline and may be a read error. As DNA, the CDR3 is TGCAGTGCCAGAGAAGGGACTTCGGGAGCCAACGCTAACTATGGCTACACCTTC. Its protein is CSAREGTSGANANYGYTF. J is TRBJ1-2 and V is TRBV20-1; D is possibly TRBD1 (5 bases). The CDR3 extends over 18 amino acids. Germline V gene lookup returns CDR1 DFQATT and CDR2 SNEGSKA (reference sequence).

CDR3 nucleotide sequence: TGTGCCAGCAGTTTATCCCGGACAGGGGCTGAAGCTTTCTTT. Translated, it gives CASSLSRTGAEAFF. The V gene is TRBV12-3 or TRBV12-4, the J gene TRBJ1-1, with 9 nucleotides matching TRBD1. The length of the CDR3 is 14 residues. The junction had 4 bases not matched to a gene; V was cut back by 2 bases and J by 6 bases.

DNA for the CDR3: TGCAGGTCCACAGATACGCAGTATTTT. It is translated as CRSTDTQYF. V usage is TRBV20-1 and J usage is TRBJ2-3; no firm D call. The germline CDR1 and CDR2 sequences are DFQATT and SNEGSKA (reference sequence). The CDR3 has 9 residues.

V usage is TRBV4-1 and J usage is TRBJ1-4; 9 bases line up with TRBD1. Germline CDR1 and CDR2: MGHRA and YSYEKL. V shed 0 bases and J 10 bases; nucleotides not matched to a gene: 3. The CDR3 is made up of 14 amino acids. CDR3 in DNA: TGCGCCAGCAGCCAAGAACAGGGGGCGCGAAAACTGTTTTTT. Amino acids: CASSQEQGARKLFF.

The chain recombines TRBV30 with TRBJ2-3, with D possibly being TRBD2 (6 bases). CDR1 is GTSNPN, CDR2 SVGIG, per germline (reference sequence). CDR3 length equals 14 residues. Trimming removed 3 bases from V and 5 bases from J, with 15 bases in between. In DNA form, the CDR3 reads TGTGCCTGGAGGAGAAGTTTTAGCGGAGATACGCAGTATTTT. Residues: CAWRRSFSGDTQYF.

The chain couples TRBV24-1 to TRBJ1-5, with D tentatively TRBD1 (5 bases). This CDR3 contains 14 residues. V was trimmed by 0 bases and J by 10 bases, leaving 12 bases between them. Germline values: CDR1 KGHDR, CDR2 SFDVKD. The DNA for the CDR3 is TGTGCCACCAGTGATTTGTCGGGGACCGGACCCCAGCATTTT. It is translated as CATSDLSGTGPQHF.